This entry describes one TCR beta chain. Its antigen remains unknown. The data were obtained in a study of cytomegalovirus exposure and HLA in healthy donors. Study-wide findings and caveats: A few chains tied to CMV proved CMV antigen-specific in vitro. The study carried out a later analysis of TCR beta sequences. It associated 15,000 to 20,000 of them with specific HLA alleles at a false discovery rate of 0.05.

CDR1 and CDR2 (germline): MNHNS, SASEGT. This CDR3 is built from 18 residues. Trimming took 4 bases from V and 4 from J; bases not matched to a gene: 16. The PCR had 60 Vbeta and 13 Jbeta primers. Only in-frame clones appear in the TCRdb table, and some are missing; sequencing was by immunoSEQ multiplex PCR. The sample holds about 160,000 clones, approximately 79% seen once. The sequenced material came from PBMCs. The rearrangement joins TRBV6-1 to TRBJ1-1, with 9 bases lining up with TRBD1. The source of this sequence is a woman aged 50 to 60 in good health and CMV-seropositive. In DNA form, the CDR3 reads TGTGCCAGCAGTGCATCCCGGGACAGGGTTTTACGGGGCACTGAAGCTTTCTTT. This translates into CASSASRDRVLRGTEAFF.